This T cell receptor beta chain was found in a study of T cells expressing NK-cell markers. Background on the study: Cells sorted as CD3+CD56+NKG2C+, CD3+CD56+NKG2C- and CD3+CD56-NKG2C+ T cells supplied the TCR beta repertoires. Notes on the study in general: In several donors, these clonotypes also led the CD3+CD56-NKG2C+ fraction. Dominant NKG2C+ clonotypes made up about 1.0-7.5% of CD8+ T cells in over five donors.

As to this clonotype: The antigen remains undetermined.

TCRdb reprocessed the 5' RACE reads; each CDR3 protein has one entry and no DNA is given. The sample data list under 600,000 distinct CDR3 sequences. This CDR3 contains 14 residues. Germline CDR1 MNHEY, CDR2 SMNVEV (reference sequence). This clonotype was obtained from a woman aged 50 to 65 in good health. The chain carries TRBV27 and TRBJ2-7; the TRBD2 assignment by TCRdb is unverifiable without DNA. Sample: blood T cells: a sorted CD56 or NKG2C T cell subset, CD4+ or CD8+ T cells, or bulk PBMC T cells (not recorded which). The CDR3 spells CASSTTSGSYEQYF.